What follows are 29 T cell receptor beta chains derived from one specimen sequenced in a study of blood T cell repertoires in COVID-19. Only in-frame clones appear in the TCRdb table, and some are missing; sequencing was by immunoSEQ multiplex PCR. The table includes under 150,000 clones, over 75% detected once. Material for sequencing was peripheral blood. The receptors originated from an older woman who had recovered from COVID-19.

This clone is a singleton in its sample. The rearrangement uses TRBV5-4 and TRBJ1-5, with a tentative D call TRBD1 (6 bases). Trimming removed 4 bases at V and 3 bases at J, with 8 bases between. There are 13 residues in the CDR3. Germline V lookup: CDR1 SGHNT, CDR2 YYREEE (reference sequence). CDR3 nucleotide sequence: TGTGCCAGCAGCCGGGACACCAATCAGCCCCAGCATTTT. Translating gives CASSRDTNQPQHF.

The CDR3 DNA sequence: TGTGCCAGCTCACCCCAGGCCAATCAGCCCCAGCATTTT. Amino acids: CASSPQANQPQHF. V gene TRBV18 combines with J gene TRBJ1-5; no definite D call. Germline lookup yields CDR1 KGHSH and CDR2 LQKENI. The CDR3 spans 13 residues. V shed 3 bases and J shed 3 bases, with 6 bases lying between them.

This clone was seen more than once but under ten times. The chain carries TRBV5-5 and TRBJ2-7; D may be TRBD1 (5 bases). The germline V and J ends were trimmed by 0 bases and 6 bases, with 13 bases remaining between them. This CDR3 has 14 residues. Germline CDR1 reads SGHKS; CDR2 reads YYEKEE (reference sequence). As DNA, the CDR3 is TGTGCCAGCAGCTTGGAGGGCAGGGTGGGCGAGCAGTACTTC. It codes for CASSLEGRVGEQYF.

This chain connects TRBV4-2 to TRBJ2-7; 10 bases are a match to TRBD2. The CDR3 sequence is 15 residues long. Germline CDR1 is LGHNA and CDR2 is YNFKEQ. V trimming: 3 bases; J trimming: 2 bases; junction bases outside the gene matches: 4. Here the CDR3 reads CASSQSSGSPYEQYF. CDR3 DNA: TGTGCCAGCAGCCAGTCTAGCGGGAGCCCCTACGAGCAGTACTTC.

The CDR3 DNA is TGTGCCACCAGCCGAGGCGGACAGGGGAACTATGGCTACACCTTC. Translation gives CATSRGGQGNYGYTF. This rearrangement joins TRBV15 to TRBJ1-2; 9 bases fit TRBD1. Germline V gene sequence: CDR1 LNHNV, CDR2 YYDKDF (reference sequence). The CDR3 is 15 residues long. V trimming: 5 bases; J trimming: 2 bases; junction bases outside the gene matches: 6.

V is TRBV7-2 and J is TRBJ2-1, with TRBD2 matching 16 bases. This CDR3 is 18 amino acids long. The J segment lost 1 base and the V segment lost 5 bases, leaving 5 bases of the junction unmatched. Germline CDR1 SGHTA, CDR2 FQGNSA. This chain's CDR3 is CASSKRGLAGGSYNEQFF. The CDR3 nucleotides read TGTGCCAGCAGCAAACGGGGACTAGCGGGGGGGTCCTACAATGAGCAGTTCTTC.

The rearrangement links TRBV5-4 to TRBJ1-3, with 8 bases fitting TRBD1. From germline, CDR1 is SGHNT and CDR2 YYREEE (reference sequence). This CDR3 has 15 residues. J lost 2 bases, V lost 4 bases, and 5 bases had no gene match. CDR3 amino acids: CASSRRTGTGNTIYF. CDR3 sequence (DNA): TGTGCCAGCAGCCGTCGGACAGGGACTGGAAACACCATATATTTT. The complete variable domain, with remaining parts taken from reference TRBV5-4 and TRBJ1-3, reads ETGVTQSPTHLIKTRGQQVTLRCSSQSGHNTVSWYQQALGQGPQFIFQYYREEENGRGNFPPRFSGLQFPNYSSELNVNALELDDSALYLCASSRRTGTGNTIYFGEGSWLTVV.

The CDR3 here is CASSASGPYNEQFF. Written as DNA, the CDR3 is TGTGCCAGCTCGGCTAGCGGGCCCTACAATGAGCAGTTCTTC. V and J are TRBV3-1 (or the pseudogene TRBV3-2) and TRBJ2-1; 8 bases line up with TRBD2. With 8 bases clipped from V and 2 bases from J, the junction kept 5 bases outside the gene matches. CDR3 length: 14 amino acids. The germline V gene encodes CDR1 LGHDT and CDR2 YNNKEL (reference sequence).

V usage is TRBV19 and J usage is TRBJ1-6; 8 nucleotides match TRBD1. The J segment lost 7 bases and the V segment lost 10 bases, leaving 6 bases of the junction unmatched. The CDR3 length is 13 residues. Germline lookup yields CDR1 LNHDA and CDR2 SQIVND (reference sequence). The chain's CDR3 is CAIGTGGNSPLHF. The CDR3 region has the DNA TGTGCCATCGGGACAGGAGGGAATTCACCCCTCCACTTT.

The rearrangement uses TRBV5-4 and TRBJ2-2; 9 bases align to TRBD2. Trimming at V came to 3 bases and at J to 5 bases, leaving 8 bases not matched to a gene. Germline V CDR1 and CDR2: SGHNT, YYREEE (reference sequence). The length of the CDR3 is 16 residues. CDR3 residues: CASSSPSGRSTGELFF. CDR3 sequence (DNA): TGTGCCAGCAGCTCCCCCAGCGGGAGGAGTACCGGGGAGCTGTTTTTT.

The rearrangement links TRBV10-3 to TRBJ1-5, with 9 bases matching TRBD1. CDR1 and CDR2 (germline): ENHRY, SYGVKD. V shed 3 bases, J shed 2 bases, and the junction held 2 bases outside the gene matches. The CDR3 is 15 residues long. The CDR3 DNA follows: TGTGCCATCAGTGACGGGGACAGGGGCAATCAGCCCCAGCATTTT. It translates to CAISDGDRGNQPQHF.

The genes are TRBV7-2 and TRBJ1-2; D is undetermined. The CDR3 sequence is 13 residues long. V lost 2 bases and J lost 8, with 12 bases in between. From germline, CDR1 is SGHTA and CDR2 FQGNSA. CDR3 amino acids: CASSLMGRWGYTF. As DNA, the CDR3 is TGTGCCAGCAGCTTAATGGGCCGATGGGGCTACACCTTC.

The rearrangement uses TRBV2 and TRBJ1-5; 7 nucleotides match TRBD1. The CDR3 extends over 16 amino acids. The junction had 13 bases not matched to a gene; V was cut back by 4 bases and J by 7 bases. From germline, CDR1 is SNHLY and CDR2 FYNNEI. CDR3 in DNA: TGTGCCAGCAGTGCCCTAGGGACAGTTTTCATCCAGCCCCAGCATTTT. Residues: CASSALGTVFIQPQHF.

The CDR3 loop reads CSVPSGSGTDTQYF. CDR3 in DNA: TGCAGCGTGCCTAGCGGGAGCGGCACAGATACGCAGTATTTT. The J gene is TRBJ2-3, the V gene TRBV29-1; 10 nucleotides align to TRBD2. Trimming removed 6 bases from V and 1 base from J; junction bases left unmatched: 4. This CDR3 spans 14 amino acids. Germline CDR1 is SQVTM and CDR2 is ANQGSEA.

The chain recombines TRBV7-2 with TRBJ1-6; TRBD1 matches 10 bases. CDR1 and CDR2 (germline): SGHTA, FQGNSA. Trimming removed 5 bases from V and 1 base from J; junction bases left unmatched: 8. The CDR3 is 18 residues long. CDR3 nucleotides: TGTGCCAGCAGCCACCGGACAGGGGGTTCGTCCTATAATTCACCCCTCCACTTT. This encodes CASSHRTGGSSYNSPLHF.

The V and J genes are TRBV28 and TRBJ1-5, with TRBD1 as a possible D gene (6 bases). The CDR3 sequence is 12 residues long. V shed 5 bases and J shed 7 bases, with 9 bases lying between them. Germline assignment: CDR1 MDHEN and CDR2 SYDVKM. CDR3 residues: CASSTQGQPQHF. The CDR3, as DNA: TGTGCCAGCAGTACTCAGGGGCAGCCCCAGCATTTT.

The chain carries TRBV12-3 or TRBV12-4 and TRBJ1-6; perhaps TRBD1 as D (6 bases). This CDR3 comprises 13 residues. V dropped 5 bases and J dropped 13 bases, with 15 bases sitting between them. As DNA, the CDR3 is TGTGCCAGCAGTCAGACAGGTCCGACGCCCCTCCACTTT. This sequence encodes CASSQTGPTPLHF.

Turning to this clone: Different DNA sequences within this sample yield the same CDR3. The V gene is TRBV7-3, the J gene TRBJ2-2; the D gene is possibly TRBD2 (7 bases). From germline, CDR1 is SGHTA and CDR2 FQGTGA. The length of the CDR3 is 14 residues. Trimming removed 2 bases at V and 6 bases at J, with 10 bases between. CDR3 nucleotides: TGTGCCAGCAGCTTATTGGGGGGGCCCGGGGAGCTGTTTTTT. Its protein product is CASSLLGGPGELFF.

This chain connects TRBV18 to TRBJ2-2; no clear D gene. CDR1 KGHSH and CDR2 LQKENI come from the germline V gene. Trimming took off 6 bases at V and 6 bases at J, with 17 bases between the two ends. The CDR3 consists of 15 residues. The CDR3 region is CASSPFAANPGELFF. In DNA form, the CDR3 reads TGTGCCAGCTCCCCATTTGCGGCCAATCCCGGGGAGCTGTTTTTT.

The chain carries TRBV5-1 and TRBJ1-6, with no clear D. Germline CDR1 reads SGHRS; CDR2 reads YFSETQ. V dropped 0 bases and J dropped 6 bases, with 10 bases sitting between them. This CDR3 spans 15 amino acids. CDR3 in amino acids: CASSLDSTTNSPLHF. The CDR3, as DNA: TGCGCCAGCAGCTTGGACAGTACAACTAATTCACCCCTCCACTTT.

The chain employs TRBV4-3 and TRBJ2-3, with 11 bases matching TRBD2. This CDR3 comprises 17 residues. V lost 4 bases to trimming and J lost 5 bases; unmatched junction nucleotides: 11. Germline V lookup: CDR1 LGHNA, CDR2 YSLEER. CDR3: CASSRASGGPRGDTQYF. CDR3 nucleotides: TGCGCCAGCAGCCGGGCTAGCGGGGGGCCCAGGGGAGATACGCAGTATTTT.

The chain links TRBV28 to TRBJ2-5; tentatively, D is TRBD2 (6 bases). CDR1 and CDR2 (germline): MDHEN, SYDVKM. Trimming shortened V by 7 bases and J by 4 bases, and 22 bases separated the two germline ends. This CDR3 is built from 16 residues. The CDR3 nucleotides read TGTGCCAGCACCCCCGGCTTGGCTAGCGAGGGAGAGACCCAGTACTTC. Amino acid sequence: CASTPGLASEGETQYF.

The chain's CDR3 is CASSQGRGTDTQYF. The CDR3 bases are TGTGCCAGCAGCCAAGGTCGGGGCACAGATACGCAGTATTTT. The V call is TRBV14, the J call TRBJ2-3; D gene unclear. This CDR3 has 14 amino acids. Germline CDR1 and CDR2: SGHDN and FVKESK. Trimming cost V 1 base and J 1 base, with 6 bases left between them.

The chain links TRBV6-5 to TRBJ2-7; TRBD1 matches at 12 bases. The germline gives CDR1 MNHEY, CDR2 SVGAGI. This CDR3 spans 13 amino acids. J lost 6 bases, V lost 6 bases, and 3 bases had no gene match. This CDR3 is CASSGDRGREQYF. The CDR3 bases are TGTGCCAGCAGCGGGGACAGGGGGCGCGAGCAGTACTTC.

The chain joins TRBV12-5 to TRBJ2-2; D is perhaps TRBD2 (5 bases). The CDR3 totals 15 residues. V lost 3 bases to trimming and J lost 4 bases, with 12 bases between them. CDR1 LGHNT and CDR2 FRNRAP come from the germline V gene. In DNA form, the CDR3 reads TGTGCTAGTGGTTTTGGAGGAAAGGGCACCGGGGAGCTGTTTTTT. Translation: CASGFGGKGTGELFF.

The chain has TRBV20-1 and TRBJ1-6, with a tentative D call TRBD1 (6 bases). CDR1 and CDR2 from the germline V gene are DFQATT and SNEGSKA (reference sequence). The CDR3 is 16 residues long. V gave up 5 bases and J gave up 6 bases, with 20 bases separating them. The CDR3: CSAGERDTKVNSPLHF. The CDR3 DNA reads as TGCAGTGCTGGTGAACGGGACACGAAGGTTAATTCACCCCTCCACTTT.

V is TRBV7-2 and J is TRBJ2-3; 7 bases are shared with TRBD2. CDR3 size: 16 residues. Per the germline V gene, CDR1 is SGHTA and CDR2 is FQGNSA. J gave up 3 bases and V 3 bases, and 9 bases lay outside the gene matches. For the CDR3, the DNA is TGTGCCAGCAGCTTGGGACTAAGACGAAGTACAGATACGCAGTATTTT. Residues: CASSLGLRRSTDTQYF.

This clone was observed once. The chain couples TRBV5-1 to TRBJ1-4; unclear D gene. Trimming shortened V by 1 base and J by 0 bases, and 7 bases separated the two germline ends. The CDR3 spans 15 residues. Per germline, CDR1 SGHRS and CDR2 YFSETQ. CDR3 sequence reads: CASSLFPATNEKLFF. The CDR3 DNA is TGCGCCAGCAGCTTGTTTCCAGCAACTAATGAAAAACTGTTTTTT.

V gene TRBV7-8 combines with J gene TRBJ1-1; 9 nucleotides line up with TRBD1. Trimming removed 6 bases from V and 4 bases from J; junction bases left unmatched: 9. Per the germline V gene, CDR1 is SGHVS and CDR2 is FQNEAQ. This CDR3 has 15 amino acids. The CDR3 DNA reads as TGTGCCAGCAGTTTACAGGGGGCGATAGGCACTGAAGCTTTCTTT. Protein: CASSLQGAIGTEAFF. Full variable domain (outside the CDR3, taken from reference TRBV7-8 and TRBJ1-1): GAGVSQSPRYKVAKRGQDVALRCDPISGHVSLFWYQQALGQGPEFLTYFQNEAQLDKSGLPSDRFFAERPEGSVSTLKIQRTQQEDSAVYLCASSLQGAIGTEAFFGQGTRLTVV.